The 11 T cell receptor beta chains presented below share a single source sample, sequenced in a study of high-grade serous ovarian cancer treatment subgroups (dated by TCRdb to the early 2020s). The tumor samples were collected prior to definitive surgery or chemotherapy. Library creation used the immunoSEQ multiplex PCR assay. As stored in TCRdb, this immuneACCESS dataset retains in-frame rearrangements with V and J assigned. A fraction of the clones does not appear; measured against another copy, unresolved V genes explain less than half of the discrepancy, and the remainder lacks a known reason. Present in this sample are about 40,000 clones, about four fifths of which were seen just once. 3.1% of the sample comes from the top ten. The sequenced material came from tumor tissue. The receptors come from a human donor with high-grade serous ovarian cancer.

The J gene is TRBJ2-7, the V gene TRBV28; 10 bases are shared with TRBD1. The J segment lost 2 bases and the V segment lost 6 bases, leaving 4 bases of the junction unmatched. The CDR3 is 14 amino acids. CDR1 is MDHEN, CDR2 SYDVKM, per germline. As DNA, the CDR3 is TGTGCCAGCAGCCGGGACAGGGGAACCTACGAGCAGTACTTC. As protein: CASSRDRGTYEQYF.

This clone appeared a few times. This chain connects TRBV10-3 to TRBJ1-5, with D tentatively TRBD1 (5 bases). Germline CDR1 is ENHRY and CDR2 is SYGVKD. The ends were cut back, 11 bases at V and 6 bases at J, with 20 bases in the middle. The CDR3 has 14 amino acids. The CDR3 here is CASRAGTYGQPQHF. DNA for the CDR3: TGTGCCTCCCGGGCGGGGACCTACGGTCAGCCCCAGCATTTT.

The chain joins TRBV10-1 to TRBJ2-5, with D possibly TRBD2 on 6 matching bases. The CDR3 has 17 amino acids. Trimming removed 7 bases from V and 4 bases from J, with 25 bases in between. CDR1 WNHNN and CDR2 SYGVQD come from the germline V gene (reference sequence). As DNA, the CDR3 is TGCGCCAGCATGGAGCACCCCCTCAATAAGGAGGGAGAGACCCAGTACTTC. Translation gives CASMEHPLNKEGETQYF.

The genes are TRBV19 and TRBJ1-2; possibly TRBD1 for D (6 bases). V gave up 7 bases and J gave up 3 bases, with 27 bases separating them. In germline, CDR1 is LNHDA, CDR2 SQIVND (reference sequence). The CDR3 consists of 18 residues. The CDR3 sequence is CASKGVGGTPFSDYGYTF. CDR3 DNA sequence: TGTGCCAGTAAGGGGGTGGGAGGGACCCCCTTCTCAGACTATGGCTACACCTTC.

In DNA form, the CDR3 reads TGTGCCAGCAGTTCTGATAGGGGTAGCGAGACCCAGTACTTC. Translated, it gives CASSSDRGSETQYF. This rearrangement joins TRBV27 to TRBJ2-5; weak D call: TRBD1 (5 bases). V lost 4 bases to trimming and J lost 5 bases, with 14 bases between them. The V gene's germline CDR1 is MNHEY and CDR2 SMNVEV (reference sequence). The CDR3 runs to 14 residues.

The V call is TRBV9, the J call TRBJ2-7; D not certain. Germline V gives CDR1 SGDLS, CDR2 YYNGEE. The CDR3 is 15 amino acids. Trimming shortened V by 4 bases and J by 5 bases, and 19 bases separated the two germline ends. The CDR3: CASSPNVFDVNEQYF. The DNA of the CDR3 is TGTGCCAGCAGCCCTAACGTCTTTGATGTCAACGAGCAGTACTTC.

The count of this clone is one. The J gene is TRBJ2-7, the V gene TRBV18; D is possibly TRBD1 (6 bases). This CDR3 has 14 residues. CDR1 and CDR2 from the germline V gene are KGHSH and LQKENI. V dropped 2 bases and J dropped 4 bases, with 12 bases sitting between them. The chain's CDR3 is CASSPARGLYEQYF. Written as DNA, the CDR3 is TGTGCCAGCTCACCAGCCAGGGGCCTTTACGAGCAGTACTTC. The full variable domain, in which reference TRBV18 and TRBJ2-7 provide the parts outside the CDR3, is NAGVMQNPRHLVRRRGQEARLRCSPMKGHSHVYWYRQLPEEGLKFMVYLQKENIIDESGMPKERFSAEFPKEGPSILRIQQVVRGDSAAYFCASSPARGLYEQYFGPGTRLTVT.

This chain joins TRBV4-3 and TRBJ2-7, with 10 bases fitting TRBD1. The CDR3 spans 15 residues. Trimming cost V 4 bases and J 7 bases; bases outside gene matches: 10. Germline V gene sequence: CDR1 LGHNA, CDR2 YSLEER. For the CDR3, the DNA is TGCGCCAGCAGCCCTCGGGGGACAGGGGCGGGAGAGCAGTACTTC. Residues: CASSPRGTGAGEQYF.

This sequence joins TRBV9 and TRBJ2-3; 9 bases match TRBD1. The CDR3 extends over 17 amino acids. With V trimmed by 4 bases and J by 0 bases, 9 bases remained unmatched. CDR1 SGDLS and CDR2 YYNGEE come from the germline V gene. The CDR3 region has the DNA TGTGCCAGCAGCCCCCAGAGACAGGGGGAAAGCACAGATACGCAGTATTTT. Encoded protein: CASSPQRQGESTDTQYF.

The chain is built from TRBV7-9 and TRBJ1-2; 7 bases agree with TRBD1. CDR1 SEHNR and CDR2 FQNEAQ come from the germline V gene (reference sequence). The J segment lost 4 bases and the V segment lost 5 bases, leaving 4 bases of the junction unmatched. This CDR3 is 13 amino acids long. The CDR3 is CASSRGQAYGYTF. In DNA form, the CDR3 reads TGTGCCAGCAGCCGCGGACAGGCCTATGGCTACACCTTC.

The J gene is TRBJ2-3, the V gene TRBV7-2, with 9 bases that match TRBD2. J was trimmed by 3 bases and V by 5 bases; bases with no gene match: 6. The CDR3 sequence is 15 residues long. Germline V lookup: CDR1 SGHTA, CDR2 FQGNSA. The CDR3 region has the DNA TGTGCCAGCAGCCCACGTCTAGCGGGGACAGATACGCAGTATTTT. Protein: CASSPRLAGTDTQYF.